Sequencing of this TCR beta chain was carried out in a study of blood T cell repertoires in COVID-19 (dated by TCRdb to about 2020). Notes on the research overall: Collaborator samples came from the United States, Italy and Spain and covered acute and convalescent phases of COVID-19. The sample metadata nearly always contained a de-identified subject ID, COVID-19 status, age in years and sex. Subjects who had been exposed to COVID-19, were actively infected with it, or had recovered from it provided the deeply sampled blood TCRbeta repertoires that made up the dataset. The prospective study material was composed of cDNA or gDNA derived from T cells, B-cell-depleted T cells, or PBMCs. Where available, HLA class I and class II types were taken from metadata supplied by the sample provider and were not determined by assay-based typing. Samples came from the ongoing ImmuneRACE study (first 160 participants) plus 1,254 subjects from 6 global collaborators. A freely available public database, intended as a resource for researchers studying the immune response to SARS-CoV-2, is where the repertoires were released.

Note on this clone: Its antigen remains unidentified. No much larger clone exists at a distance of one base, and base qualities are not known.

Points the paper makes about the study in general: Clinical and demographic metadata were provided uncurated, with the amount varying by source and participant.

Samples from volunteer blood donors who had recovered from COVID-19 were contributed by a second Seattle source. Each collaborating institution followed its own protocols to collect whole blood in K2EDTA tubes. For TCRbeta analysis, collaborators shipped samples in one of three forms: frozen whole blood, isolated PBMCs, or DNA extracted from either of those sample types. From the cysteine up to the phenylalanine, the CDR3 has a length of 13 residues. The DNA shown is the 39-base CDR3, in frame from base 1. Germline trimming amounts to 5 bases on V and 1 base on J, with 4 as the count of junction bases outside the gene matches. Looking up the germline V gene (reference sequence) yields CDR1 GTSNPN and CDR2 SVGIG. The immunoSEQ Assay, a bias-controlled multiplex PCR, was used to amplify TCRbeta CDR3 regions from genomic DNA. As for how the authors treated the data: Nucleated cell counts per sample were estimated from amplification of reference gene primers within the assay. To quantify the absolute abundance of each unique TCRbeta CDR3 rearrangement, sequence reads were collapsed and filtered. For each sample, productive Simpson clonality was calculated by taking the square root of Simpson's diversity index across productive rearrangements. In TCRdb, the immuneACCESS table is reduced to in-frame sequences with V and J assigned. These tables do not hold every clone; where another copy was compared, an unresolved V gene accounts for under half, and the others remain unexplained. Clone size and V and J calls were adopted from that table, with D and trimming inferred from the DNA. The sample includes under 300,000 clones, with roughly nine tenths observed a single time. The top ten clonotypes cover roughly 4.5% of the sample.

The V and J segments used are TRBV30 and TRBJ1-1, and TRBD1 aligns with 7 junction nucleotides. The sample consisted of peripheral blood. The receptor was derived from a woman aged 40 to 49 who had recovered from COVID-19. The CDR3 region: CAWGGQSNTEAFF. Read as DNA, the sequence is TGTGCCTGGGGGGGACAGTCGAACACTGAAGCTTTCTTT. Outside the CDR3, residues come from the reference TRBV30 and TRBJ1-1 proteins, so the full variable domain is: SQTIHQWPATLVQPVGSPLSLECTVEGTSNPNLYWYRQAAGRGLQLLFYSVGIGQISSEVPQNLSASRPQDRQFILSSKKLLLSDSGFYLCAWGGQSNTEAFFGQGTRLTVV.